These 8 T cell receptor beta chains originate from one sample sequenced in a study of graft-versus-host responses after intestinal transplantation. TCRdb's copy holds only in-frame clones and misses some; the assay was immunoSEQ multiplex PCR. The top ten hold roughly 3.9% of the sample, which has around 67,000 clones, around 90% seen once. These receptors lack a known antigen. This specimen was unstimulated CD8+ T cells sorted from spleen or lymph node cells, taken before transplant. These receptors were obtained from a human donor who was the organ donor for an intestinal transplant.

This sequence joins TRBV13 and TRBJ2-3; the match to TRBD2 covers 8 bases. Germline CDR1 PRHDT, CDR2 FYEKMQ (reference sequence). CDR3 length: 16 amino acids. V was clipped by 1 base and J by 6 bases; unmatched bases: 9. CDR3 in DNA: TGTGCCAGCAGCTTAGCGGGGGGGCGGAAGGGCGATACGCAGTATTTT. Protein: CASSLAGGRKGDTQYF.

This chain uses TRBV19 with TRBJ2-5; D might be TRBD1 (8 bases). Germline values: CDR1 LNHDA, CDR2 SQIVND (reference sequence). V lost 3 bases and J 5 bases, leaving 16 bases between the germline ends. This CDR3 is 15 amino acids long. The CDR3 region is CASSIRTGGEETQYF. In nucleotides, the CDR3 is TGTGCCAGTAGTATTCGTACAGGGGGGGAGGAGACCCAGTACTTC.

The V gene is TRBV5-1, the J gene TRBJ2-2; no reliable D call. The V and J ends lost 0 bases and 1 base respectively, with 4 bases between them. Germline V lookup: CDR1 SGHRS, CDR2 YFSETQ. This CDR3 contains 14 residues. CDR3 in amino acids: CASSLGQNTGELFF. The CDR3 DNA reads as TGCGCCAGCAGCTTGGGACAGAACACCGGGGAGCTGTTTTTT. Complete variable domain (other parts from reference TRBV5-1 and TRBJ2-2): KAGVTQTPRYLIKTRGQQVTLSCSPISGHRSVSWYQQTPGQGLQFLFEYFSETQRNKGNFPGRFSGRQFSNSRSEMNVSTLELGDSALYLCASSLGQNTGELFFGEGSRLTVL.

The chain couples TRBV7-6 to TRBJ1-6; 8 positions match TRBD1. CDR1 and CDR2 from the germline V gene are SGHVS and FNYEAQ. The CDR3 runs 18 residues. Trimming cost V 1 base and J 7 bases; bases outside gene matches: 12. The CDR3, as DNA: TGTGCCAGCAGCTTAGAGCCGGGGGCAGGGGGCAGGAATTCACCCCTCCACTTT. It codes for CASSLEPGAGGRNSPLHF.

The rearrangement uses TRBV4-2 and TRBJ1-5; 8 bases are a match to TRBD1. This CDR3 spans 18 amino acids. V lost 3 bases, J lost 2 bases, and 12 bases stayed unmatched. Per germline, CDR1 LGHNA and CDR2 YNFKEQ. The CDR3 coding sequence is TGTGCCAGCAGCCATATCTTCGACAGGGGAGTAGGCAATCAGCCCCAGCATTTT. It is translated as CASSHIFDRGVGNQPQHF.

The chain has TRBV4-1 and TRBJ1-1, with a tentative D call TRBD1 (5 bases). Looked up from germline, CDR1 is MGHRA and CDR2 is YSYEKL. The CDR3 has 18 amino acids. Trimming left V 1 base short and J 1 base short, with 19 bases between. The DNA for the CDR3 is TGCGCCAGCAGCCAAGTGGCTTGCCGAGTGGGGGGGAACACTGAAGCTTTCTTT. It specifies CASSQVACRVGGNTEAFF.

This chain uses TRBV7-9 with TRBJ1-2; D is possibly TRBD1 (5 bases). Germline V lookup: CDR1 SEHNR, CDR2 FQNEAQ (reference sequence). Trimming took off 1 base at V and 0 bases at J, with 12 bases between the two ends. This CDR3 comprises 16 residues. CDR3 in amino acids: CASSLETALANYGYTF. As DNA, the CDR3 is TGTGCCAGCAGCTTAGAGACAGCGTTAGCTAACTATGGCTACACCTTC.

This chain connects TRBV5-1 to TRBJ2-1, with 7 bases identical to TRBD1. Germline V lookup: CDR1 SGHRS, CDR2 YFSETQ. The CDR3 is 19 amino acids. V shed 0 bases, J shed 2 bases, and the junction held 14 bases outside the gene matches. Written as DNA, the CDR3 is TGCGCCAGCAGCTTGGAAAGGACAGGTTCATATACCCCCTACAATGAGCAGTTCTTC. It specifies CASSLERTGSYTPYNEQFF.